Included here is one T cell receptor (beta chain) sequence, with context. These data are taken from a study of blood T cell repertoires in COVID-19. About the study: Spain, Italy and the United States supplied samples that represented acute and convalescent COVID-19.

Residents of 24 US areas, aged 18 to 89 years, made up the participants. TCRdb's table, derived via immunoSEQ multiplex PCR, lists solely in-frame clones and lacks some. The data show approximately 220,000 clones, with around 89% seen just once and roughly 2.7% held by the top ten. The V end was cut by 0 bases, the J end by 5 bases, with 11 bases between. CDR1 and CDR2 (germline): LGHDT, YNNKEL (reference sequence). This CDR3 spans 16 amino acids. Sequencing was done on a sample of PBMCs or T cells enriched from blood (not recorded which). V gene TRBV3-1 (or the pseudogene TRBV3-2) combines with J gene TRBJ1-6, with D unresolved. The TCR sequence derives from a woman in her twenties or thirties who had recovered from COVID-19. CDR3: CASSQEIMPDNSPLHF. The DNA of the CDR3 is TGTGCCAGCAGCCAAGAAATAATGCCAGATAATTCACCCCTCCACTTT.